A single sample gave rise to the 23 T cell receptor beta chains below, sequenced in a study of T-cell memory formation after mild COVID-19. TCRdb used MiXCR to reprocess the 5' RACE reads, holding one entry per CDR3 protein. The top ten clones hold 23% of a sample with about 250,000 distinct CDR3 sequences, roughly 18% of them seen once. What was sequenced was PBMCs or a T cell subset sorted from them (not recorded which). The receptors originated from a young man who had mild COVID-19 (a few samples of this study predate the infection). Cell type and time point are not known.

The chain joins TRBV7-3 to TRBJ2-1, with D unresolved. The germline gives CDR1 SGHTA, CDR2 FQGTGA. The CDR3 spans 15 residues. V lost 5 bases, J lost 0 bases, and 11 bases lay in between. CDR3 DNA: TGTGCCAGCAGCACCGGCACGAGCTCCTACAATGAGCAGTTCTTC. This gives the protein CASSTGTSSYNEQFF.

For the CDR3, the DNA is TGTGCCAGCAGCCCCCCTGTGAGTTACGAGCAGTACGTC. Amino acids: CASSPPVSYEQYV. The chain links TRBV7-9 to TRBJ2-7; no clear D. The length of the CDR3 is 13 residues. From germline, CDR1 is SEHNR and CDR2 FQNEAQ (reference sequence). V shed 5 bases and J shed 4 bases, with 12 bases lying between them.

This clonotype was detected a few times. This chain connects TRBV5-4 to TRBJ1-2; weak D call: TRBD1 (5 bases). From germline, CDR1 is SGHNT and CDR2 YYREEE (reference sequence). The CDR3 has 13 residues. Deletions cut 0 bases from V and 5 bases from J, with 8 bases between. CDR3 protein: CASSLAGTYGYTF. In nucleotides, the CDR3 is TGTGCCAGCAGCTTGGCCGGGACTTATGGCTACACCTTC.

V is TRBV7-2 and J is TRBJ2-2; 10 bases line up with TRBD2. The CDR3 totals 17 residues. J lost 7 bases, V lost 5 bases, and 13 bases had no gene match. Germline CDR1 and CDR2: SGHTA and FQGNSA. DNA for the CDR3: TGTGCCAGCAGCCCTGAGGGGAGCGGGGGGGCAAGCGGGGAGCTGTTTTTT. Amino acid sequence: CASSPEGSGGASGELFF.

This clonotype was seen more than once but under ten times. The V and J genes are TRBV5-1 and TRBJ2-5, with 7 bases aligning to TRBD2. J gave up 4 bases and V 0 bases, and 6 bases lay outside the gene matches. In germline, CDR1 is SGHRS, CDR2 YFSETQ. There are 15 residues in the CDR3. This CDR3 reads CASSLGAREGETQYF. The CDR3 nucleotides read TGCGCCAGCAGCTTGGGGGCCAGGGAGGGAGAGACCCAGTACTTC.

CDR3 sequence: CASSSNGRAQQFF. CDR3 in DNA: TGTGCCAGCAGCTCAAACGGACGGGCACAGCAGTTCTTC. V is TRBV7-2 and J is TRBJ2-1; unclear D gene. Germline V gives CDR1 SGHTA, CDR2 FQGNSA. V lost 4 bases to trimming and J lost 11 bases, with 15 bases between them. The CDR3 consists of 13 residues. Full variable domain (remainder filled in from reference TRBV7-2 and TRBJ2-1): GAGVSQSPSNKVTEKGKDVELRCDPISGHTALYWYRQSLGQGLEFLIYFQGNSAPDKSGLPSDRFSAERTGGSVSTLTIQRTQQEDSAVYLCASSSNGRAQQFFGPGTRLTVL.

This clonotype came up a few times. The chain uses TRBV28 and TRBJ1-2; D gene ambiguous. The CDR3 sequence is 12 residues long. With 3 bases removed from V and 8 bases from J, the gap between germline ends came to 10 bases. Germline-derived CDR1 and CDR2 are MDHEN and SYDVKM. CDR3 bases: TGTGCCAGCAGTTTGAGGGATAGGGGCTACACCTTC. Its translation: CASSLRDRGYTF.

The V and J genes are TRBV20-1 and TRBJ2-4; D assignment may be TRBD1 or TRBD2 (5 bases each). Per germline, CDR1 DFQATT and CDR2 SNEGSKA (reference sequence). The CDR3 extends over 15 amino acids. Trimming cost V 1 base and J 1 base, with 11 bases left between them. CDR3 DNA: TGCAGTGCTAGAGTTGAGGGGATGGCCAAAAACATTCAGTACTTC. It specifies CSARVEGMAKNIQYF.

The gene calls are TRBV4-1 and TRBJ1-5; tentatively, D is TRBD1 (5 bases). Trimming removed 0 bases from V and 1 base from J, with 7 bases in between. The CDR3 totals 15 residues. Germline V gene data show CDR1 as MGHRA and CDR2 as YSYEKL. The CDR3 region has the DNA TGCGCCAGCAGCCAAGATACAGGCAGCAATCAGCCCCAGCATTTT. Amino acid sequence: CASSQDTGSNQPQHF.

The chain couples TRBV20-1 to TRBJ2-7; no definite D call. Trimming pared 0 bases from V and 0 bases from J, leaving 9 bases between. The CDR3 is 14 residues long. Looked up from germline, CDR1 is DFQATT and CDR2 is SNEGSKA (reference sequence). Here the CDR3 DNA reads TGCAGTGCTAGAGATACCCCTAGCTCCTACGAGCAGTACGTC. Its protein is CSARDTPSSYEQYV.

The chain recombines TRBV20-1 with TRBJ2-2; 8 bases are shared with TRBD1. Looked up from germline, CDR1 is DFQATT and CDR2 is SNEGSKA (reference sequence). The CDR3 consists of 14 residues. The junction had 2 bases not matched to a gene; V was cut back by 5 bases and J by 0 bases. As DNA, the CDR3 is TGCAGTGCTCCACAGGGGGCGAACACCGGGGAGCTGTTTTTT. Encoded protein: CSAPQGANTGELFF.

The V gene is TRBV10-3, the J gene TRBJ1-1, with D possibly being TRBD1 (5 bases). The CDR3 covers 13 residues. Germline V gives CDR1 ENHRY, CDR2 SYGVKD. V was cut by 6 bases and J by 4 bases, with 12 bases left in between. In DNA form, the CDR3 reads TGTGCCATCAGCCCCGGGGGTGCCACTGAAGCTTTCTTT. This encodes CAISPGGATEAFF.

The chain employs TRBV14 and TRBJ2-1; 8 bases fit TRBD2. The V gene's germline CDR1 is SGHDN and CDR2 FVKESK. The CDR3 has 17 amino acids. Trimming cost V 2 bases and J 0 bases; bases outside gene matches: 6. The CDR3 region is CASSQLTSGISYNEQFF. The CDR3 coding sequence is TGTGCCAGCAGCCAATTAACTAGCGGCATCTCCTACAATGAGCAGTTCTTC.

The chain couples TRBV10-3 to TRBJ1-1; D perhaps matches TRBD1 (5 bases). Trimming shortened V by 10 bases and J by 1 base, and 13 bases separated the two germline ends. Per the germline V gene, CDR1 is ENHRY and CDR2 is SYGVKD. The CDR3 has 13 residues. For the CDR3, the DNA is TGTGCCACCCGGGAAGGGGCGAACACTGAAGCTTTCTTT. It codes for CATREGANTEAFF.

This clonotype turned up a few times. The chain couples TRBV4-3 to TRBJ2-3; 10 positions agree with TRBD2. CDR3 length equals 17 residues. Germline CDR1 LGHNA, CDR2 YSLEER. The V and J ends lost 3 bases and 1 base, in that order; junction bases with no gene match: 7. The CDR3 sequence: CASSQGSGGPRTDTQYF. In nucleotides, the CDR3 is TGCGCCAGCAGCCAGGGTAGCGGGGGGCCCCGCACAGATACGCAGTATTTT.

The chain joins TRBV24-1 to TRBJ1-2, with a tentative D call TRBD1 (6 bases). Germline-derived CDR1 and CDR2 are KGHDR and SFDVKD. The CDR3 has 13 amino acids. Between the trimmed V and J ends, which lost 4 bases and 6 bases, there was a span of 11 bases. CDR3 DNA sequence: TGTGCCACCAGTGAGAACAGGGAACATGGCTACACCTTC. This codes for CATSENREHGYTF.

The chain employs TRBV4-3 and TRBJ2-5; D is uncertain. The CDR3 consists of 16 residues. Per germline, CDR1 LGHNA and CDR2 YSLEER. Trimming shortened V by 0 bases and J by 6 bases, and 17 bases separated the two germline ends. CDR3 amino acids: CASSQEFVGLIQTQYF. CDR3 DNA: TGCGCCAGCAGCCAAGAATTTGTAGGTCTCATACAGACCCAGTACTTC.

The CDR3, as DNA: TGCGCCAGCAGCTCCAGGGGGTCCATTCACACAGATACGCAGTATTTT. It yields the protein CASSSRGSIHTDTQYF. V and J are TRBV5-1 and TRBJ2-3; 7 bases line up with TRBD1. Germline values: CDR1 SGHRS, CDR2 YFSETQ. This CDR3 has 16 amino acids. Trimming at V came to 3 bases and at J to 2 bases, leaving 9 bases not matched to a gene.

This clonotype was seen only once. V and J are TRBV7-2 and TRBJ1-2; a possible D gene is TRBD1 (6 bases). Trimming shortened V by 10 bases and J by 8 bases, and 14 bases separated the two germline ends. Germline CDR1 SGHTA, CDR2 FQGNSA. CDR3 length: 11 residues. CDR3 residues: CATQGLGGYTF. The CDR3 nucleotides are TGTGCCACCCAGGGGCTGGGAGGCTACACCTTC.

The V call is TRBV4-3, the J call TRBJ1-4, with TRBD1 identical over 7 bases. V gave up 3 bases and J gave up 1 base; unmatched junction bases: 8. This CDR3 spans 17 amino acids. The germline gives CDR1 LGHNA, CDR2 YSLEER. CDR3 region: CASSQRPGGRTNEKLFF. In DNA, the CDR3 is TGCGCCAGCAGCCAGAGACCAGGGGGTCGAACTAATGAAAAACTGTTTTTT.

The rearrangement uses TRBV20-1 and TRBJ2-3; the match to TRBD2 covers 10 bases. The V segment lost 5 bases and the J segment 1 base; nucleotides outside the gene matches: 6. Germline V lookup: CDR1 DFQATT, CDR2 SNEGSKA (reference sequence). This CDR3 comprises 15 residues. CDR3 in amino acids: CSAPSGTSGTDTQYF. CDR3 nucleotides: TGCAGTGCTCCGTCCGGGACTAGCGGCACAGATACGCAGTATTTT.

This clonotype appeared a few times. The rearrangement uses TRBV5-1 and TRBJ2-5; 7 bases match TRBD2. The CDR3 consists of 13 residues. Per the germline V gene, CDR1 is SGHRS and CDR2 is YFSETQ. V shed 4 bases, J shed 5 bases, and the junction held 5 bases outside the gene matches. The CDR3 protein is CASSTQGGETQYF. The CDR3 DNA reads TGCGCCAGCAGCACGCAGGGAGGGGAGACCCAGTACTTC.

This clonotype was seen a few times. This sequence joins TRBV5-1 and TRBJ2-2, with D possibly matching TRBD1 (6 bases). This CDR3 comprises 13 residues. V lost 2 bases, J lost 5 bases, and 7 bases lay in between. Germline V CDR1 and CDR2: SGHRS, YFSETQ. For the CDR3, the DNA is TGCGCCAGCAGCTTTCAGGGGACCGGGGAGCTGTTTTTT. Protein product: CASSFQGTGELFF.